The rows below give T cell receptor beta chains drawn from one sample of a study of cytomegalovirus exposure and HLA in healthy donors. Repertoires were generated with immunoSEQ multiplex PCR, while TCRdb's copy carries only in-frame clones and drops some. The sample includes more than 150,000 clones, around three quarters of them seen just once. The sequenced sample consisted of PBMCs. These receptors originate from a woman in her 30s in good health and CMV-seropositive. Each CDR3 is given without its conserved first and last residue. For some rows the clone size is stated as once, few or many, or as a class when expanded; others skip it.

abundance: -
v_gene: TRBV30
len: 12
j_gene: TRBJ2-5
CDR3aa: AWSVRGGTETQY

abundance: -
v_gene: TRBV10-1
len: 12
j_gene: TRBJ2-7
CDR3aa: ASSVGQGAWEQY

abundance: -
v_gene: TRBV4-3
len: 15
j_gene: TRBJ1-2
CDR3aa: ASSQELNRAANYVYT

abundance: -
v_gene: TRBV10-1
len: 12
j_gene: TRBJ2-1
CDR3aa: ASSVSSSYNEQF

abundance: -
v_gene: TRBV6-5
len: 11
j_gene: TRBJ1-1
CDR3aa: ASSYRGGTEAF

abundance: few
v_gene: TRBV7-2
len: 13
j_gene: TRBJ2-7
CDR3aa: ASSSDRDFSYEQY

abundance: -
v_gene: TRBV4-2
len: 11
j_gene: TRBJ2-7
CDR3aa: ASSQDRDGEQY

abundance: few
v_gene: TRBV5-1
len: 12
j_gene: TRBJ2-5
CDR3aa: ASSLGLAGETQY

abundance: -
v_gene: TRBV29-1
len: 11
j_gene: TRBJ1-2
CDR3aa: TPLDRVDYGYT

abundance: few
v_gene: TRBV4-1
len: 14
j_gene: TRBJ2-3
CDR3aa: ASSHRGGPAGDTQY

abundance: -
v_gene: TRBV4-3
len: 13
j_gene: TRBJ2-5
CDR3aa: ASSQEGAGQETQY

abundance: once
v_gene: TRBV4-1
len: 13
j_gene: TRBJ2-1
CDR3aa: ASSPVAGAKNEQF

abundance: few
v_gene: TRBV7-9
len: 13
j_gene: TRBJ2-5
CDR3aa: ASGSGLAGRETQY

abundance: -
v_gene: TRBV7-9
len: 16
j_gene: TRBJ1-3
CDR3aa: ASTRGDRDSGSGNTIY

abundance: few
v_gene: TRBV7-2
len: 11
j_gene: TRBJ1-2
CDR3aa: ASSLLQGNGYT

abundance: -
v_gene: TRBV5-8
len: 13
j_gene: TRBJ2-7
CDR3aa: ASSLERTGRNEQY

abundance: -
v_gene: TRBV7-2
len: 13
j_gene: TRBJ2-5
CDR3aa: ASSVSDGRVETQY

abundance: -
v_gene: TRBV6-1
len: 13
j_gene: TRBJ2-2
CDR3aa: ATRRASGDTGELF

abundance: -
v_gene: TRBV7-9
len: 15
j_gene: TRBJ2-7
CDR3aa: SSSTGTGHRNSYEQY

abundance: once
v_gene: TRBV7-9
len: 11
j_gene: TRBJ1-4
CDR3aa: ASGQGINEKLF

abundance: -
v_gene: TRBV28
len: 13
j_gene: TRBJ2-5
CDR3aa: ASSPPHRGRETQY

abundance: -
v_gene: TRBV9
len: 16
j_gene: TRBJ2-3
CDR3aa: ASSVALAGGRGTDTQY

abundance: -
v_gene: TRBV28
len: 14
j_gene: TRBJ2-3
CDR3aa: ASSTLGGVGKDTQY

abundance: -
v_gene: TRBV7-2
len: 14
j_gene: TRBJ2-7
CDR3aa: ASSLDGAGGAYEQY

abundance: -
v_gene: TRBV4-3
len: 12
j_gene: TRBJ1-6
CDR3aa: ASSPGTGNSPLH

abundance: -
v_gene: TRBV13
len: 11
j_gene: TRBJ1-3
CDR3aa: ASTQTGENTIY

abundance: -
v_gene: TRBV29-1
len: 11
j_gene: TRBJ1-2
CDR3aa: SVDRGTNYGYT

abundance: -
v_gene: TRBV11-3
len: 14
j_gene: TRBJ2-2
CDR3aa: ASSLGSQGRSGELF

abundance: -
v_gene: TRBV5-5
len: 13
j_gene: TRBJ1-4
CDR3aa: ASSLVEGGNEKLF

abundance: -
v_gene: TRBV11-2
len: 17
j_gene: TRBJ2-7
CDR3aa: ASSPKHGRGSIWYYEQY